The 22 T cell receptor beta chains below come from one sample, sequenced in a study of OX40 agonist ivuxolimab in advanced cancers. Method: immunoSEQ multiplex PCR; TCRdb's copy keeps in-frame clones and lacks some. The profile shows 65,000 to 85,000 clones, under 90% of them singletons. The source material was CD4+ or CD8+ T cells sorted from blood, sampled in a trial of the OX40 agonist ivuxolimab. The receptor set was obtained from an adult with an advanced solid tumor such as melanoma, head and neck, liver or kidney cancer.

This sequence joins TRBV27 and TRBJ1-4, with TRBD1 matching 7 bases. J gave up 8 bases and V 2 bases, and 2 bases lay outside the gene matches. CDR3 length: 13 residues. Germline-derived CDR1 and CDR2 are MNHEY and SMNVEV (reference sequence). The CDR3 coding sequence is TGTGCCAGCAGTTTACAGGGGGACGAAAAACTGTTTTTT. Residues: CASSLQGDEKLFF.

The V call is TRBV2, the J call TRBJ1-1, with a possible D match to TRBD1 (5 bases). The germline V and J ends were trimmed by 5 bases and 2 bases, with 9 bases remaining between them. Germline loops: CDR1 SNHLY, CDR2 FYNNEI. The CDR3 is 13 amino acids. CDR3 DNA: TGTGCCAGCAGTTTAACAGGCAACACTGAAGCTTTCTTT. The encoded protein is CASSLTGNTEAFF.

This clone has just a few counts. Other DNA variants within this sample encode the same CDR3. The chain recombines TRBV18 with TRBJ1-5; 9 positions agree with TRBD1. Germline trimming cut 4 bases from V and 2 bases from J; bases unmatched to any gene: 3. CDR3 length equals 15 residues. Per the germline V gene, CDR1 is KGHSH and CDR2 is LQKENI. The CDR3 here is CASSLDRGGNQPQHF. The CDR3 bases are TGTGCCAGCTCACTGGACAGGGGAGGCAATCAGCCCCAGCATTTT. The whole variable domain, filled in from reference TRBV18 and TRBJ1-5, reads NAGVMQNPRHLVRRRGQEARLRCSPMKGHSHVYWYRQLPEEGLKFMVYLQKENIIDESGMPKERFSAEFPKEGPSILRIQQVVRGDSAAYFCASSLDRGGNQPQHFGDGTRLSIL.

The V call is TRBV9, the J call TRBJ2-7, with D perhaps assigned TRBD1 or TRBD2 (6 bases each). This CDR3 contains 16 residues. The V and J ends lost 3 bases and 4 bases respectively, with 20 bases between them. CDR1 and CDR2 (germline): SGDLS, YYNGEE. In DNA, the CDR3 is TGTGCCAGCAGCGACGGTGGAGGGGGTTTGGGGTACGAGCAGTACTTC. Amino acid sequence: CASSDGGGGLGYEQYF. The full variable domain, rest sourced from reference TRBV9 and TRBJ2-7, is DSGVTQTPKHLITATGQRVTLRCSPRSGDLSVYWYQQSLDQGLQFLIQYYNGEERAKGNILERFSAQQFPDLHSELNLSSLELGDSALYFCASSDGGGGLGYEQYFGPGTRLTVT.

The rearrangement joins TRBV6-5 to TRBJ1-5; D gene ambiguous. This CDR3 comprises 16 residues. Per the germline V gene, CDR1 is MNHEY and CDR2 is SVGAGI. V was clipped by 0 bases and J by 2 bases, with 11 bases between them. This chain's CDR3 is CASSYSRPSGNQPQHF. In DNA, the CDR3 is TGTGCCAGCAGTTACTCGCGTCCCTCGGGCAATCAGCCCCAGCATTTT.

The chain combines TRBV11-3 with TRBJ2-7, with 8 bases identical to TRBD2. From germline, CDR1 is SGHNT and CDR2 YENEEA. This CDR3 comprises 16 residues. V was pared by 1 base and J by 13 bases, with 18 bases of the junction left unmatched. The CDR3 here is CASSLGRSLAGSPNYF. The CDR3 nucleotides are TGTGCCAGCAGCTTAGGCCGGTCCCTAGCGGGCTCGCCGAACTACTTC.

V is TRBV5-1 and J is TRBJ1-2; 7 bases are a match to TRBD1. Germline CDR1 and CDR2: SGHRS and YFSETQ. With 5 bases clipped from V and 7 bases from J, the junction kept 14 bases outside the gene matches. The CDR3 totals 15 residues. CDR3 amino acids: CASSFSDRVEGGYTF. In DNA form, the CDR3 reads TGCGCCAGCAGTTTCTCCGACAGGGTTGAAGGTGGCTACACCTTC.

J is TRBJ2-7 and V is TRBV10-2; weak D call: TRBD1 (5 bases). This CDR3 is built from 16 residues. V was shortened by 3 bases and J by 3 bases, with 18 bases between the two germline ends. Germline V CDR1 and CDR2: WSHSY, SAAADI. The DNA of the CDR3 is TGCGCCAGCAGTGACTCGACAGCGTTCCTGAGCTACGAGCAGTACTTC. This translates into CASSDSTAFLSYEQYF.

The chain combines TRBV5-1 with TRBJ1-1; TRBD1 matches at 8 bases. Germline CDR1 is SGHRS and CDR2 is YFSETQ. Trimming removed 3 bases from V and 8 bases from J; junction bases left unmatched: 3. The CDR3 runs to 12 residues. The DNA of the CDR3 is TGCGCCAGCAGCTCGGGACAGGTCGAAGCTTTCTTT. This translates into CASSSGQVEAFF.

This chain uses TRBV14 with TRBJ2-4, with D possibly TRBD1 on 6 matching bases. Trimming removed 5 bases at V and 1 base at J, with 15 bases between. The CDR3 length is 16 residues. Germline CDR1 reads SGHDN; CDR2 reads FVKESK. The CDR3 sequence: CASSIAQGGAKNIQYF. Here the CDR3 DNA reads TGTGCCAGCAGCATAGCACAGGGTGGCGCCAAAAACATTCAGTACTTC.

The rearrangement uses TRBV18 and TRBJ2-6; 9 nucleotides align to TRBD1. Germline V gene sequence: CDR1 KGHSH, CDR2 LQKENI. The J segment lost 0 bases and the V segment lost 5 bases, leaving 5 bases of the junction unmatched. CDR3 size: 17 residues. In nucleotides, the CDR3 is TGTGCCAGCTCATCGACAGGGGGGAGCTCTGGGGCCAACGTCCTGACTTTC. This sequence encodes CASSSTGGSSGANVLTF.

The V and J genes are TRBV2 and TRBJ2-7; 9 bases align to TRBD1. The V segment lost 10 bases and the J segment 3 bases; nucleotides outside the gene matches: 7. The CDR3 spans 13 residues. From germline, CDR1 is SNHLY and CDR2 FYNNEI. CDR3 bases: TGTGCCATGGGACAGGGAACCTTCTACGAGCAGTACTTC. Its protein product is CAMGQGTFYEQYF. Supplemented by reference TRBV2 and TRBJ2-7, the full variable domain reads EPEVTQTPSHQVTQMGQEVILRCVPISNHLYFYWYRQILGQKVEFLVSFYNNEISEKSEIFDDQFSVERPDGSNFTLKIRSTKLEDSAMYFCAMGQGTFYEQYFGPGTRLTVT.

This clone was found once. This CDR3 is CASSPLTGGNQPQHF. In nucleotides, the CDR3 is TGTGCCAGCAGTCCCCTTACCGGGGGAAACCAGCCCCAGCATTTT. V usage is TRBV28 and J usage is TRBJ1-5, with D maybe TRBD1 (5 bases). The CDR3 spans 15 residues. Trimming stripped 5 bases from V and 7 bases from J, with 18 bases between. Per germline, CDR1 MDHEN and CDR2 SYDVKM.

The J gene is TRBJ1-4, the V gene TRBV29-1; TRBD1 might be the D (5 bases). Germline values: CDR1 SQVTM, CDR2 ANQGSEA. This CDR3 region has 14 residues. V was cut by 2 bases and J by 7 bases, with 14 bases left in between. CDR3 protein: CSVEREGIGEKLFF. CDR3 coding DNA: TGCAGCGTTGAACGAGAGGGGATCGGTGAAAAACTGTTTTTT. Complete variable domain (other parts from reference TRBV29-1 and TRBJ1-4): SAVISQKPSRDICQRGTSLTIQCQVDSQVTMMFWYRQQPGQSLTLIATANQGSEATYESGFVIDKFPISRPNLTFSTLTVSNMSPEDSSIYLCSVEREGIGEKLFFGSGTQLSVL.

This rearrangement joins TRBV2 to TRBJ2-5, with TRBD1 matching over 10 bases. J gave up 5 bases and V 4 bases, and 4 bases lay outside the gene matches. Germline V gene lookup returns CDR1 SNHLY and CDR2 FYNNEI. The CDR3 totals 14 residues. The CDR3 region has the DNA TGTGCCAGCAGTGTGGGACAGGGGAGGGAGACCCAGTACTTC. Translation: CASSVGQGRETQYF.

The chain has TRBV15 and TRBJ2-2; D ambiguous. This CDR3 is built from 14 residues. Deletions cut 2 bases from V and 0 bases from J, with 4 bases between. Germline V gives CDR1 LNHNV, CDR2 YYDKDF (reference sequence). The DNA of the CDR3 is TGTGCCACCAGCAGATCACCGAACACCGGGGAGCTGTTTTTT. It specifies CATSRSPNTGELFF.

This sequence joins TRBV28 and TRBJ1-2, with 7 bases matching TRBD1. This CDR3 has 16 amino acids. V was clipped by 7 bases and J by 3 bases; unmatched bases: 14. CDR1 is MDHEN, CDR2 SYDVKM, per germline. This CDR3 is CASTLGGIPSDYGYTF. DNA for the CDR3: TGTGCCAGCACCCTAGGGGGCATTCCCTCGGACTATGGCTACACCTTC.

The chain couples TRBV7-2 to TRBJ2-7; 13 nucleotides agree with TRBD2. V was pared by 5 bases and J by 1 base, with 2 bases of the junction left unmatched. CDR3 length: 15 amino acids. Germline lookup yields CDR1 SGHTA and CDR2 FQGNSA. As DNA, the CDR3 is TGTGCCAGCAGCAGGACTAGCGGGAGTTCCTACGAGCAGTACTTC. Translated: CASSRTSGSSYEQYF.

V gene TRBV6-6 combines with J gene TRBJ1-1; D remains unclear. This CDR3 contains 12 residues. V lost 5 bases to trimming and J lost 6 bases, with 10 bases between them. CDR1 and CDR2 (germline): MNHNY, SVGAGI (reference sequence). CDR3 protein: CASSEPGAEAFF. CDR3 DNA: TGTGCCAGCAGTGAGCCGGGAGCTGAAGCTTTCTTT.

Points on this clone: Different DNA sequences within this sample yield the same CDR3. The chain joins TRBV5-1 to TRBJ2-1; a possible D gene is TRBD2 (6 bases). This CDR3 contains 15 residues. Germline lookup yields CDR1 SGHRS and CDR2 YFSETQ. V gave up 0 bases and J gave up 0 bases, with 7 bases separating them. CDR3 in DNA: TGCGCCAGCAGCTTGGGCGGGGCCTCCTACAATGAGCAGTTCTTC. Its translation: CASSLGGASYNEQFF.

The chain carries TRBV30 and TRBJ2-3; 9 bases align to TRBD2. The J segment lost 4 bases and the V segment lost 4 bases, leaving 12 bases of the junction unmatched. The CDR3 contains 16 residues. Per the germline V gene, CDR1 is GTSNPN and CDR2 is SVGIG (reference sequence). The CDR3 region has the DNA TGTGCCTGGACCCGAATCGGTAGCGGGAGCCCAGATACGCAGTATTTT. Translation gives CAWTRIGSGSPDTQYF.

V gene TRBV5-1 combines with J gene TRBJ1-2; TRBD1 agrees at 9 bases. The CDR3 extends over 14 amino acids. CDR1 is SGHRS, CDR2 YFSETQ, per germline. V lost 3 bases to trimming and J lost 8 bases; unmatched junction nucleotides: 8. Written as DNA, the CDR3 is TGCGCCAGCAGCTGGGGGACAGGGACGGACGGCTACACCTTC. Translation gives CASSWGTGTDGYTF.